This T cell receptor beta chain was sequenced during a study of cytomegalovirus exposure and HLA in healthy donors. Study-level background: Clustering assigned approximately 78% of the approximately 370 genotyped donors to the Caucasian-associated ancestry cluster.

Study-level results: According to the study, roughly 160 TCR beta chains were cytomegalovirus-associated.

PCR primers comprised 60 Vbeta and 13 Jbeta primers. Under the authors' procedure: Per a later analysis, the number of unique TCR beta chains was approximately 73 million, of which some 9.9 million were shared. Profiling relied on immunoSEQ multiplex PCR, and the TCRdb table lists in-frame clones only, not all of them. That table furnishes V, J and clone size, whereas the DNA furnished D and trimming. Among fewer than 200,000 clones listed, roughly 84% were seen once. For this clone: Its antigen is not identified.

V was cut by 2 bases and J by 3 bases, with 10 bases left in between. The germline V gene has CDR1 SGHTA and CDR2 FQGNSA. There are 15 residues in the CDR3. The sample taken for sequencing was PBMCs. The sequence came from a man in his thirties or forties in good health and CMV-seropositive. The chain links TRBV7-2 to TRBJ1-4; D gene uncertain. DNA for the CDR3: TGTGCCAGCAGCTTAACCGGGTATGCTAATGAAAAACTGTTTTTT. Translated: CASSLTGYANEKLFF.